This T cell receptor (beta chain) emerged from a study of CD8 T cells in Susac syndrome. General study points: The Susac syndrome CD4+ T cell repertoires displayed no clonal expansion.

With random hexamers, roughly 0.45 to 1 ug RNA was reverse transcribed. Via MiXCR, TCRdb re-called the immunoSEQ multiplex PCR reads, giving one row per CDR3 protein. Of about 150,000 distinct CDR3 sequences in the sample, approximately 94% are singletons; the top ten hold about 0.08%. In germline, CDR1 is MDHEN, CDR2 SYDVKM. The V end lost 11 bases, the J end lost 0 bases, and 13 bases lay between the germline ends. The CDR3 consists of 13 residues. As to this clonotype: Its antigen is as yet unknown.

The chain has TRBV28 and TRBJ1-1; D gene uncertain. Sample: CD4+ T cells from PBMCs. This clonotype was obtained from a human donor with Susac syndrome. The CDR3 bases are TGTGCCGCCATCAATTCAATGAACACTGAAGCTTTCTTT. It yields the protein CAAINSMNTEAFF. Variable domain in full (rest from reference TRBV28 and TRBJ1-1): DVKVTQSSRYLVKRTGEKVFLECVQDMDHENMFWYRQDPGLGLRLIYFSYDVKMKEKGDIPEGYSVSREKKERFSLILESASTNQTSMYLCAAINSMNTEAFFGQGTRLTVV.